The 24 T cell receptor beta chains below were found in one sample sequenced in a study of control samples from healthy donors and cancer patients. Assay used: immunoSEQ multiplex PCR; TCRdb lists only in-frame clones, some missing. Of about 35,000 clones listed, approximately 94% are singletons. The sequenced sample consisted of PBMCs. The receptors here all came from a man aged 40-50 years with colorectal cancer.

This clone was counted a single time. The chain couples TRBV30 to TRBJ2-7, with D hard to call. V was trimmed by 3 bases and J by 6 bases, leaving 9 bases between them. Germline lookup yields CDR1 GTSNPN and CDR2 SVGIG (reference sequence). There are 11 residues in the CDR3. CDR3 loop: CAWREGFEQYF. CDR3 DNA sequence: TGTGCCTGGAGGGAAGGGTTCGAGCAGTACTTC.

V is TRBV6-5 and J is TRBJ2-1; D may be TRBD1 (7 bases). This CDR3 contains 16 residues. V dropped 3 bases and J dropped 5 bases, with 17 bases sitting between them. In germline, CDR1 is MNHEY, CDR2 SVGAGI. CDR3 sequence (DNA): TGTGCCAGCAGTTATGGACGGGGGACAGCTAACAATGAGCAGTTCTTC. Protein sequence: CASSYGRGTANNEQFF.

This clone was found once. The chain links TRBV6-5 to TRBJ2-3; 9 nucleotides agree with TRBD1. The CDR3 loop spans 14 amino acids. Germline V CDR1 and CDR2: MNHEY, SVGAGI. V shed 6 bases and J 4 bases; nucleotides not matched to a gene: 5. The CDR3, as DNA: TGTGCCAGCAGGAGACAGGGGGGATCAGATACGCAGTATTTT. This sequence encodes CASRRQGGSDTQYF.

The chain couples TRBV6-5 to TRBJ1-1; 7 nucleotides agree with TRBD1. V dropped 6 bases and J dropped 12; count of bases not matched to a gene: 16. CDR1 is MNHEY and CDR2 is SVGAGI in the germline V gene. The CDR3 has 14 residues. The CDR3 loop reads CASSSSPGQPGTFF. In DNA form, the CDR3 reads TGTGCCAGCAGCTCAAGTCCGGGACAGCCTGGGACTTTCTTT.

This clone has just one count. The rearrangement links TRBV10-1 to TRBJ2-3; 9 nucleotides line up with TRBD2. The ends lost 0 bases at V and 6 bases at J; junction bases unmatched: 7. This CDR3 has 16 residues. Germline loops: CDR1 WNHNN, CDR2 SYGVQD (reference sequence). The CDR3 DNA reads TGCGCCAGCAGTGAGTCCAGAGCGGGGGGACCGGATACGCAGTATTTT. It encodes CASSESRAGGPDTQYF.

The chain recombines TRBV4-1 with TRBJ2-2; 7 bases map to TRBD2. Germline CDR1 is MGHRA and CDR2 is YSYEKL. The CDR3 has 15 amino acids. Unmatched junction bases numbered 4, after V lost 0 bases and J lost 6 bases. The CDR3 DNA reads TGCGCCAGCAGCCAAGAGGGAGGGTCGGCCGGGGAGCTGTTTTTT. This sequence encodes CASSQEGGSAGELFF.

The chain couples TRBV20-1 to TRBJ2-3, with 12 bases that match TRBD2. J lost 0 bases, V lost 3 bases, and 10 bases had no gene match. The CDR3 is 18 amino acids. Germline V gives CDR1 DFQATT, CDR2 SNEGSKA (reference sequence). This CDR3 reads CSASSPSGGGASTDTQYF. In nucleotides, the CDR3 is TGCAGTGCTAGTTCCCCTAGCGGGGGGGGTGCAAGCACAGATACGCAGTATTTT.

The sample holds one count of this clone. The chain recombines TRBV11-2 with TRBJ2-1, with 9 nucleotides matching TRBD1. Trimming cost V 5 bases and J 7 bases; bases outside gene matches: 12. Germline-derived CDR1 and CDR2 are SGHAT and FQNNGV. This CDR3 spans 16 amino acids. The CDR3 region is CASSRLTGGVRNEQFF. DNA of the CDR3: TGTGCCAGCAGCCGACTGACAGGGGGAGTTCGGAATGAGCAGTTCTTC.

The chain has TRBV7-9 and TRBJ2-1; D not resolved. CDR3 length: 11 residues. The germline V and J ends were trimmed by 2 bases and 8 bases, with 4 bases remaining between them. Germline CDR1 and CDR2: SEHNR and FQNEAQ (reference sequence). The CDR3 sequence: CASSLIYEQFF. For the CDR3, the DNA is TGTGCCAGCAGCTTAATCTATGAGCAGTTCTTC.

This clone was seen a few times. The chain combines TRBV7-9 with TRBJ1-2; D gene uncertain. The CDR3 has 13 amino acids. The germline V gene has CDR1 SEHNR and CDR2 FQNEAQ (reference sequence). V lost 4 bases to trimming and J lost 6 bases, with 12 bases between them. CDR3 in DNA: TGTGCCAGCAGCTCCGGGAACCTCGATGGCTACACCTTC. Translated, it gives CASSSGNLDGYTF.

J is TRBJ1-2 and V is TRBV30; D not resolved. The CDR3 is made up of 12 amino acids. Germline-derived CDR1 and CDR2 are GTSNPN and SVGIG (reference sequence). V lost 3 bases and J 0 bases, leaving 5 bases between the germline ends. CDR3 DNA sequence: TGTGCCTGGAGACTGGCTAACTATGGCTACACCTTC. Residues: CAWRLANYGYTF. The full variable domain, its missing parts supplied by reference TRBV30 and TRBJ1-2, is SQTIHQWPATLVQPVGSPLSLECTVEGTSNPNLYWYRQAAGRGLQLLFYSVGIGQISSEVPQNLSASRPQDRQFILSSKKLLLSDSGFYLCAWRLANYGYTFGSGTRLTVV.

This clone was recorded only once. The chain has TRBV3-1 (or the pseudogene TRBV3-2) and TRBJ1-1; 7 nucleotides agree with TRBD1. V lost 0 bases and J lost 4; bases outside the gene matches: 8. The CDR3 has 16 residues. Germline assignment: CDR1 LGHDT and CDR2 YNNKEL (reference sequence). This chain's CDR3 is CASSQERGQSSTEAFF. The CDR3 DNA reads as TGTGCCAGCAGCCAAGAAAGGGGACAGAGTTCCACTGAAGCTTTCTTT.

The chain is built from TRBV5-6 and TRBJ2-7, with 10 bases lining up with TRBD1. Looked up from germline, CDR1 is SGHDT and CDR2 is YYEEEE. The CDR3 totals 15 residues. V dropped 1 base and J dropped 7; count of bases not matched to a gene: 8. The CDR3 sequence is CASSLFHDRGREQYF. The CDR3 bases are TGTGCCAGCAGCTTGTTCCACGACAGGGGGCGGGAGCAGTACTTC.

To note about this clone: Germline and junction disagree at one end, which may indicate a read error. J is TRBJ2-7 and V is TRBV27; 8 positions match TRBD1. Germline values: CDR1 MNHEY, CDR2 SMNVEV (reference sequence). The CDR3 runs to 16 residues. The CDR3 DNA is TGTGCCAGCAGCTTAGTCGCTGGACAGGGTCTCTACCAGCAGTACTTC. The encoded protein is CASSLVAGQGLYQQYF.

This clone has just one count. The chain combines TRBV9 with TRBJ2-7; no reliable D call. Germline V gene lookup returns CDR1 SGDLS and CDR2 YYNGEE. This CDR3 has 13 residues. V gave up 0 bases and J gave up 4 bases, with 8 bases separating them. CDR3 residues: CASSVGQYYEQYF. In DNA form, the CDR3 reads TGTGCCAGCAGCGTAGGACAATATTACGAGCAGTACTTC.

The CDR3 bases are TGTGCCAGCTCACCACCGGAGGGGGATAGCAATCAGCCCCAGCATTTT. Protein: CASSPPEGDSNQPQHF. The chain uses TRBV18 and TRBJ1-5, with a tentative D call TRBD1 (6 bases). V lost 0 bases and J lost 0, with 9 bases in between. The CDR3 is 16 residues long. CDR1 is KGHSH, CDR2 LQKENI, per germline.

The chain links TRBV30 to TRBJ1-1; D not resolved. The CDR3 has 13 residues. Trimming left V 0 bases short and J 2 bases short, with 7 bases between. CDR1 is GTSNPN, CDR2 SVGIG, per germline (reference sequence). This CDR3 reads CAWSVKVNTEAFF. DNA of the CDR3: TGTGCCTGGAGTGTCAAGGTAAACACTGAAGCTTTCTTT.

The count of this clone is one. This chain links TRBV6-2 or TRBV6-3 with TRBJ1-5; 9 bases agree with TRBD1. CDR3 size: 14 residues. The V segment lost 5 bases and the J segment 4 bases; nucleotides outside the gene matches: 3. CDR1 is MNHEY and CDR2 is SVGEGT in the germline V gene. In nucleotides, the CDR3 is TGTGCCAGCAGTGTGGACAGGGGAAATCAGCCCCAGCATTTT. Protein sequence: CASSVDRGNQPQHF.

The chain's CDR3 is CASSTLGRRYEQYF. In DNA, the CDR3 is TGTGCCAGTAGTACCCTGGGACGGAGATACGAGCAGTACTTC. This chain connects TRBV19 to TRBJ2-7, with D perhaps matching TRBD1 or TRBD2 (5 bases each). The CDR3 extends over 14 amino acids. In germline, CDR1 is LNHDA, CDR2 SQIVND (reference sequence). V was pared by 4 bases and J by 4 bases, with 14 bases between.

V and J are TRBV25-1 and TRBJ2-2; 7 bases are a match to TRBD1. V gave up 0 bases and J gave up 7 bases; unmatched junction bases: 8. Germline CDR1 is MGHDK and CDR2 is SYGVNS. The CDR3 is 16 amino acids. The CDR3 loop is CASSEYLTGSGGELFF. The CDR3 nucleotides read TGTGCCAGCAGTGAATACCTGACAGGGTCTGGCGGGGAGCTGTTTTTT. Filled out from reference TRBV25-1 and TRBJ2-2, the complete variable domain reads EADIYQTPRYLVIGTGKKITLECSQTMGHDKMYWYQQDPGMELHLIHYSYGVNSTEKGDLSSESTVSRIRTEHFPLTLESARPSHTSQYLCASSEYLTGSGGELFFGEGSRLTVL.

The rearrangement uses TRBV20-1 and TRBJ2-6; 7 nucleotides agree with TRBD1. CDR3 size: 14 residues. Germline values: CDR1 DFQATT, CDR2 SNEGSKA (reference sequence). Trimming at V came to 4 bases and at J to 2 bases, leaving 2 bases not matched to a gene. For the CDR3, the DNA is TGCAGTGCTACTGACAGGGCTGGGGCCAACGTCCTGACTTTC. Its translation is CSATDRAGANVLTF.

The table lists this clone with a count of one. The V gene is TRBV5-6, the J gene TRBJ2-1, with D possibly TRBD1 on 6 matching bases. The CDR3 consists of 19 residues. Trimming removed 5 bases at V and 0 bases at J, with 24 bases between. Per germline, CDR1 SGHDT and CDR2 YYEEEE. The CDR3 reads CASRIERPGDLYSYNEQFF. In DNA form, the CDR3 reads TGTGCCAGCAGAATAGAAAGGCCAGGGGACCTTTACTCCTACAATGAGCAGTTCTTC.

The chain has TRBV3-1 (or the pseudogene TRBV3-2) and TRBJ1-2; D is unclear. The V gene lost 3 bases and the J gene lost 8 bases, with 10 bases spanning the gap. The CDR3 sequence is 12 residues long. The germline V gene has CDR1 LGHDT and CDR2 YNNKEL (reference sequence). The CDR3, as DNA: TGTGCCAGCAGCCAGGTCCAGGCCGGCTACACCTTC. Translating gives CASSQVQAGYTF.

This clone was seen just once. The rearrangement joins TRBV4-3 to TRBJ2-7; D may be TRBD1 (6 bases). V lost 3 bases to trimming and J lost 1 base, with 16 bases between them. The germline V gene has CDR1 LGHNA and CDR2 YSLEER. The CDR3 runs 16 residues. CDR3: CASSHSATGESYEQYF. The CDR3 DNA reads as TGCGCCAGCAGCCATTCCGCGACAGGCGAGTCCTACGAGCAGTACTTC.